These 25 T cell receptor beta chains share one sample of origin, sequenced in a study of shared clonotypes between healthy human individuals. Measured with immunoSEQ multiplex PCR; TCRdb has only the in-frame clones, and not every one. The table shows a few million clones, with about 92% occurring only once. Sequencing used naive CD4+ T cells from PBMCs. Subset denoted: CD45RA+ positively selected. Receptors originate from a young man in good health. Some clones in this sample may be carry-over from other donors' samples.

V is TRBV25-1 and J is TRBJ2-7, with 9 bases identical to TRBD2. Germline-derived CDR1 and CDR2 are MGHDK and SYGVNS. The ends lost 1 base at V and 3 bases at J; junction bases unmatched: 10. The CDR3 has 17 amino acids. The CDR3 sequence: CASSELRGAGGHYEQYF. The DNA of the CDR3 is TGTGCCAGCAGTGAATTGAGGGGAGCGGGAGGCCACTACGAGCAGTACTTC.

The CDR3 nucleotides read TGTGCCATCAGTGAAACGTCGAACACTGAAGCTTTCTTT. Its protein is CAISETSNTEAFF. This chain connects TRBV10-3 to TRBJ1-1; D unclear. The CDR3 is 13 amino acids. Germline assignment: CDR1 ENHRY and CDR2 SYGVKD. V lost 3 bases and J 1 base, leaving 6 bases between the germline ends.

The rearrangement joins TRBV7-6 to TRBJ2-5; 9 positions match TRBD1. The CDR3 consists of 14 residues. The ends lost 5 bases at V and 5 bases at J; junction bases unmatched: 6. Germline assignment: CDR1 SGHVS and CDR2 FNYEAQ. CDR3 loop: CASSKQGAGETQYF. In DNA form, the CDR3 reads TGTGCCAGCAGCAAACAGGGGGCTGGGGAGACCCAGTACTTC.

This chain connects TRBV28 to TRBJ2-5, with D perhaps matching TRBD1 or TRBD2 (6 bases each). Germline V lookup: CDR1 MDHEN, CDR2 SYDVKM. The V end was cut by 7 bases, the J end by 3 bases, with 21 bases between. This CDR3 has 16 residues. CDR3 bases: TGTGCCAGCACCCCCGGGGGCGGAAGAAGAAAAGAGACCCAGTACTTC. Its protein is CASTPGGGRRKETQYF.

Comment on this clone: The same CDR3 also results from other DNA sequences found in this sample. The rearrangement links TRBV9 to TRBJ2-7, with TRBD2 matching over 13 bases. CDR1 is SGDLS and CDR2 is YYNGEE in the germline V gene. The trim removed 4 bases at V and 6 bases at J, leaving 4 bases unmatched. The CDR3 has 14 residues. The CDR3 loop reads CASSPRTSGSEQYF. CDR3 DNA sequence: TGTGCCAGCAGCCCAAGGACTAGCGGGAGCGAGCAGTACTTC.

The chain carries TRBV18 and TRBJ2-5; 14 bases fit TRBD2. Losses at the gene ends were 6 bases for V and 3 bases for J; bases not matched to a gene: 9. The CDR3 sequence is 17 residues long. Germline-derived CDR1 and CDR2 are KGHSH and LQKENI. The CDR3 is CASSANEGLAGEETQYF. CDR3 sequence (DNA): TGTGCCAGCTCCGCAAACGAGGGACTAGCGGGAGAAGAGACCCAGTACTTC.

V usage is TRBV6-5 and J usage is TRBJ2-3; D is ambiguous. The CDR3 consists of 14 residues. CDR1 is MNHEY, CDR2 SVGAGI, per germline. V was clipped by 7 bases and J by 2 bases, with 13 bases between them. CDR3 bases: TGTGCCAGCAATGGGCGGCCGACCACAGATACGCAGTATTTT. It translates to CASNGRPTTDTQYF.

This chain uses TRBV9 with TRBJ2-3; 12 nucleotides agree with TRBD2. Per the germline V gene, CDR1 is SGDLS and CDR2 is YYNGEE. The CDR3 is made up of 17 amino acids. Losses at the gene ends were 3 bases for V and 4 bases for J; bases not matched to a gene: 9. The DNA of the CDR3 is TGTGCCAGCAGCGCGACAAGACTAGCGGGAGCATCAGATACGCAGTATTTT. Protein: CASSATRLAGASDTQYF. The full variable domain, with the rest looked up from reference TRBV9 and TRBJ2-3, is DSGVTQTPKHLITATGQRVTLRCSPRSGDLSVYWYQQSLDQGLQFLIQYYNGEERAKGNILERFSAQQFPDLHSELNLSSLELGDSALYFCASSATRLAGASDTQYFGPGTRLTVL.

The rearrangement links TRBV4-2 to TRBJ1-6, with a tentative D call TRBD1 (6 bases). CDR3 length: 17 residues. Germline CDR1 reads LGHNA; CDR2 reads YNFKEQ. Deletions cut 2 bases from V and 8 bases from J, with 19 bases between. The CDR3 bases are TGTGCCAGCAGCCAAACCGGGACAACCCGTAGTGATTCACCCCTCCACTTT. Protein sequence: CASSQTGTTRSDSPLHF.

This chain connects TRBV5-1 to TRBJ2-4; 8 nucleotides align to TRBD2. V lost 4 bases, J lost 7 bases, and 13 bases stayed unmatched. CDR1 is SGHRS and CDR2 is YFSETQ in the germline V gene. This CDR3 spans 16 amino acids. The CDR3 DNA sequence: TGCGCCAGCAGCCCAAAGGCGGGCGGGAGGCTGAACATTCAGTACTTC. Amino acid sequence: CASSPKAGGRLNIQYF.

The sample holds one count of this clone. V is TRBV28 and J is TRBJ2-3, with D unresolved. There are 14 residues in the CDR3. Germline V CDR1 and CDR2: MDHEN, SYDVKM. V lost 4 bases and J lost 1, with 9 bases in between. The CDR3 DNA reads as TGTGCCAGCAGTTCCCCGGACGGCACAGATACGCAGTATTTT. It codes for CASSSPDGTDTQYF.

A note on this clone: The same CDR3 is also encoded by other DNA sequences in this sample. The chain joins TRBV11-2 to TRBJ2-3; tentative D call: TRBD1 (5 bases). The ends were cut back, 1 base at V and 6 bases at J, with 11 bases in the middle. This CDR3 has 14 residues. CDR1 is SGHAT and CDR2 is FQNNGV in the germline V gene. CDR3 bases: TGTGCCAGCAGCTTAGCAGGGTTGGGGGATACGCAGTATTTT. Amino acid sequence: CASSLAGLGDTQYF.

This sequence joins TRBV28 and TRBJ1-4; D may be TRBD1 (5 bases). Trimming removed 1 base at V and 8 bases at J, with 11 bases between. Germline V gives CDR1 MDHEN, CDR2 SYDVKM. The CDR3 contains 14 residues. This chain's CDR3 is CASSLSGSEEKLFF. CDR3 bases: TGTGCCAGCAGTTTATCAGGGTCGGAAGAAAAACTGTTTTTT.

A note on this clone: The same CDR3 can be traced to other DNA sequences in this sample. V usage is TRBV5-1 and J usage is TRBJ2-7; D call uncertain. Germline-derived CDR1 and CDR2 are SGHRS and YFSETQ. The CDR3 contains 14 residues. The germline V and J ends were trimmed by 0 bases and 1 base, with 8 bases remaining between them. CDR3 amino acids: CASSLVPGSYEQYF. The CDR3 coding sequence is TGCGCCAGCAGCTTGGTTCCCGGGTCCTACGAGCAGTACTTC. The whole variable domain, remainder taken from reference TRBV5-1 and TRBJ2-7, is KAGVTQTPRYLIKTRGQQVTLSCSPISGHRSVSWYQQTPGQGLQFLFEYFSETQRNKGNFPGRFSGRQFSNSRSEMNVSTLELGDSALYLCASSLVPGSYEQYFGPGTRLTVT.

The chain joins TRBV11-1 to TRBJ2-7; perhaps TRBD2 as D (5 bases). Deletions cut 2 bases from V and 7 bases from J, with 12 bases between. This CDR3 has 13 residues. Germline V gives CDR1 SGHAT, CDR2 FQDESV (reference sequence). The CDR3 nucleotides read TGTGCCAGCAGCTTAAAGTTCGGGGTTGAGCAGTACTTC. This codes for CASSLKFGVEQYF.

In its sample, this clone was seen once. V usage is TRBV5-4 and J usage is TRBJ2-7; TRBD2 matches 11 bases. Per the germline V gene, CDR1 is SGHNT and CDR2 is YYREEE (reference sequence). The CDR3 contains 14 residues. The V gene end was trimmed by 1 base and the J gene end by 5 bases; junction bases not matched to a gene: 2. The chain's CDR3 is CASSLTSGSDEQYF. In DNA form, the CDR3 reads TGTGCCAGCAGCTTGACTAGCGGGAGCGACGAGCAGTACTTC.

The chain uses TRBV25-1 and TRBJ2-5; 7 positions match TRBD2. The CDR3 spans 17 residues. V shed 5 bases, J shed 5 bases, and the junction held 17 bases outside the gene matches. The germline V gene encodes CDR1 MGHDK and CDR2 SYGVNS. The CDR3 DNA is TGTGCCAGCAGTTCAGGGACTACCAGACTCGCTTGGGAGACCCAGTACTTC. Protein product: CASSSGTTRLAWETQYF. The full variable domain, in which reference TRBV25-1 and TRBJ2-5 provide the parts outside the CDR3, is EADIYQTPRYLVIGTGKKITLECSQTMGHDKMYWYQQDPGMELHLIHYSYGVNSTEKGDLSSESTVSRIRTEHFPLTLESARPSHTSQYLCASSSGTTRLAWETQYFGPGTRLLVL.

The chain employs TRBV7-6 and TRBJ2-1, with D unresolved. Germline values: CDR1 SGHVS, CDR2 FNYEAQ. Trimming stripped 0 bases from V and 4 bases from J, with 16 bases between. The CDR3 extends over 17 amino acids. The CDR3 bases are TGTGCCAGCAGCTTAGCGGGTCCCTCCGACCTTTACAATGAGCAGTTCTTC. This gives the protein CASSLAGPSDLYNEQFF.

The chain couples TRBV7-2 to TRBJ2-4, with 14 bases matching TRBD2. The CDR3 totals 18 residues. Losses at the gene ends were 6 bases for V and 3 bases for J; bases not matched to a gene: 10. CDR1 and CDR2 from the germline V gene are SGHTA and FQGNSA. The chain's CDR3 is CASSHPGLAGVGKNIQYF. The CDR3 DNA is TGTGCCAGCAGTCATCCGGGACTAGCGGGAGTGGGCAAAAACATTCAGTACTTC.

The V call is TRBV4-2, the J call TRBJ1-2, with 10 bases matching TRBD1. This CDR3 comprises 15 residues. The junction had 6 bases not matched to a gene; V was cut back by 0 bases and J by 8 bases. Germline loops: CDR1 LGHNA, CDR2 YNFKEQ. The CDR3 coding sequence is TGTGCCAGCAGCCAAGACAGGGGACAGGGGTTAGGCTACACCTTC. It is translated as CASSQDRGQGLGYTF.

The rearrangement links TRBV29-1 to TRBJ2-3; D gene unclear. CDR3 length: 11 residues. Germline CDR1 and CDR2: SQVTM and ANQGSEA. The V end lost 8 bases, the J end lost 5 bases, and 11 bases lay between the germline ends. As DNA, the CDR3 is TGCAGCTGTTTCATAGGAGATACGCAGTATTTT. As protein: CSCFIGDTQYF.

The rearrangement uses TRBV7-2 and TRBJ2-3; 7 nucleotides line up with TRBD1. The CDR3 is 12 amino acids. CDR1 SGHTA and CDR2 FQGNSA come from the germline V gene. The CDR3 nucleotides are TGTGCGTCGCGACAGGGTTCAGATACGCAGTATTTT. Translating it yields CASRQGSDTQYF. Full variable domain (missing parts from reference TRBV7-2 and TRBJ2-3): GAGVSQSPSNKVTEKGKDVELRCDPISGHTALYWYRQSLGQGLEFLIYFQGNSAPDKSGLPSDRFSAERTGGSVSTLTIQRTQQEDSAVYLCASRQGSDTQYFGPGTRLTVL.

This chain uses TRBV7-3 with TRBJ1-2; D not resolved. With 5 bases removed from V and 4 bases from J, the gap between germline ends came to 14 bases. The CDR3 has 14 amino acids. Germline-derived CDR1 and CDR2 are SGHTA and FQGTGA. The CDR3 reads CASSKTNMGYGYTF. The CDR3 DNA reads TGTGCCAGCAGCAAAACTAACATGGGCTATGGCTACACCTTC.

As DNA, the CDR3 is TGTGCCAGCAGTTTGTATACCGGGAGTTATGAAAAACTGTTTTTT. Its translation is CASSLYTGSYEKLFF. This sequence joins TRBV28 and TRBJ1-4, with no clear D. Between the trimmed V and J ends, which lost 3 bases and 6 bases, there was a span of 14 bases. The CDR3 covers 15 residues. The germline CDR1 and CDR2 sequences are MDHEN and SYDVKM. Based on the CDR3 plus reference TRBV28 and TRBJ1-4, the full variable domain is DVKVTQSSRYLVKRTGEKVFLECVQDMDHENMFWYRQDPGLGLRLIYFSYDVKMKEKGDIPEGYSVSREKKERFSLILESASTNQTSMYLCASSLYTGSYEKLFFGSGTQLSVL.

A word on this clone: Other DNA sequences in this specimen translate into the identical CDR3. V usage is TRBV18 and J usage is TRBJ1-4; tentative D call: TRBD1 (6 bases). The germline V and J ends were trimmed by 6 bases and 5 bases, with 13 bases remaining between them. The CDR3 covers 14 residues. Germline-derived CDR1 and CDR2 are KGHSH and LQKENI. Here the CDR3 DNA reads TGTGCCAGCTCCCCCAGGGGACTCAATGAAAAACTGTTTTTT. Its protein is CASSPRGLNEKLFF.